This entry lists 18 T cell receptor beta chains sequenced from one sample in a study of CD8 T cells in ankylosing spondylitis. TCRdb independently ran MiXCR on the 5' RACE reads; one entry per CDR3 protein. The sample has roughly 180,000 distinct CDR3 sequences, approximately 10% seen once. Sequencing was done on a sample of blood, either unsorted or a sorted T cell fraction (not recorded which). The receptors derive from a male donor with ankylosing spondylitis or in good health (not recorded which).

The sample holds many counts of this clonotype. V usage is TRBV25-1 and J usage is TRBJ2-1, with 7 bases identical to TRBD2. The germline V gene has CDR1 MGHDK and CDR2 SYGVNS. The CDR3 is made up of 13 amino acids. After removal of 4 bases from V and 6 bases from J, the junction contained 3 bases not matched to a gene. CDR3 nucleotide sequence: TGTGCCAGCAGTGTAGCGGGCCTCAATGAGCAGTTCTTC. This translates into CASSVAGLNEQFF.

This clonotype was recorded a few times. The rearrangement joins TRBV19 to TRBJ1-6; 7 bases fit TRBD1. The CDR3 totals 14 residues. V lost 6 bases, J lost 9 bases, and 8 bases stayed unmatched. The germline V gene has CDR1 LNHDA and CDR2 SQIVND (reference sequence). The CDR3 DNA sequence: TGTGCCAGTAGCTCCGGGACAGAAGGTTCACCCCTCCACTTT. This sequence encodes CASSSGTEGSPLHF. The variable domain in full, with the rest retrieved from reference TRBV19 and TRBJ1-6, is DGGITQSPKYLFRKEGQNVTLSCEQNLNHDAMYWYRQDPGQGLRLIYYSQIVNDFQKGDIAEGYSVSREKKESFPLTVTSAQKNPTAFYLCASSSGTEGSPLHFGNGTRLTVT.

This clonotype was seen only a few times. This sequence joins TRBV5-1 and TRBJ2-5, with D possibly TRBD1 on 7 matching bases. CDR1 and CDR2 (germline): SGHRS, YFSETQ. V was pared by 1 base and J by 7 bases, with 20 bases between. The CDR3 is made up of 16 amino acids. CDR3 protein: CASSLQEGAGPGTQYF. In DNA form, the CDR3 reads TGCGCCAGCAGCTTGCAGGAGGGGGCAGGTCCCGGGACCCAGTACTTC. Drawing the rest from reference TRBV5-1 and TRBJ2-5, the complete variable domain is KAGVTQTPRYLIKTRGQQVTLSCSPISGHRSVSWYQQTPGQGLQFLFEYFSETQRNKGNFPGRFSGRQFSNSRSEMNVSTLELGDSALYLCASSLQEGAGPGTQYFGPGTRLLVL.

This clonotype was recorded at least ten times. The gene calls are TRBV6-2 or TRBV6-3 and TRBJ2-1; tentatively, D is TRBD2 (6 bases). The germline V gene encodes CDR1 MNHEY and CDR2 SVGEGT. Trimming stripped 6 bases from V and 3 bases from J, with 12 bases between. The CDR3 length is 14 residues. The CDR3 loop reads CASRGTGNYNEQFF. The CDR3 coding sequence is TGTGCCAGCAGAGGGACTGGTAACTACAATGAGCAGTTCTTC.

The CDR3 DNA is TGTGCCAGCAGCCCCGGGAGGAAAGCCTACGAGCAGTACTTC. This codes for CASSPGRKAYEQYF. The chain uses TRBV7-9 and TRBJ2-7; TRBD2 agrees at 7 bases. Germline V lookup: CDR1 SEHNR, CDR2 FQNEAQ (reference sequence). The CDR3 contains 14 residues. V dropped 5 bases and J dropped 2; count of bases not matched to a gene: 6.

This clonotype was counted between two and nine times. CDR3 amino acids: CASSYSDVTKPLYEQYF. The CDR3 DNA reads TGTGCCAGCAGCTATTCGGACGTAACAAAACCCCTCTACGAGCAGTACTTC. The rearrangement joins TRBV21-1 to TRBJ2-7; the table assigns TRBD1, which was not confirmed against the DNA. TRBV21-1 is a pseudogene segment. The CDR3 contains 17 residues.

Notes on this clonotype: One end of the junction is discordant with germline, which a read error may explain. This chain joins TRBV20-1 and TRBJ2-1; 14 nucleotides match TRBD2. The germline gives CDR1 DFQATT, CDR2 SNEGSKA (reference sequence). The CDR3 runs to 19 residues. The CDR3 region has the DNA TGCTGTGCCGAGACGGGACTAGCGGGAGTAGGTGGCTCCTACAATGAGCAGTTCTTC. Amino acids: CCAETGLAGVGGSYNEQFF.

This clonotype was counted many times. The CDR3: CASSPAQGRDTEAFF. The CDR3 nucleotides are TGCGCCAGCAGCCCAGCACAGGGGCGGGACACTGAAGCTTTCTTT. This rearrangement joins TRBV5-1 to TRBJ1-1; 7 nucleotides align to TRBD1. The CDR3 is made up of 15 amino acids. V was pared by 4 bases and J by 3 bases, with 9 bases of the junction left unmatched. Looked up from germline, CDR1 is SGHRS and CDR2 is YFSETQ. Combining the CDR3 with reference TRBV5-1 and TRBJ1-1 gives the whole variable domain KAGVTQTPRYLIKTRGQQVTLSCSPISGHRSVSWYQQTPGQGLQFLFEYFSETQRNKGNFPGRFSGRQFSNSRSEMNVSTLELGDSALYLCASSPAQGRDTEAFFGQGTRLTVV.

This clonotype was observed once. The V gene is TRBV12-3 or TRBV12-4, the J gene TRBJ2-6; 10 bases are a match to TRBD1. This CDR3 has 17 amino acids. V was clipped by 6 bases and J by 1 base; unmatched bases: 6. The CDR3 loop is CASRPGTGVSGANVLTF. In DNA, the CDR3 is TGTGCCAGCAGGCCCGGGACAGGGGTTTCTGGGGCCAACGTCCTGACTTTC.

This clonotype was picked up many times. This chain links TRBV20-1 with TRBJ2-3; no firm D call. The CDR3 contains 15 residues. Germline values: CDR1 DFQATT, CDR2 SNEGSKA (reference sequence). V was clipped by 0 bases and J by 7 bases, with 17 bases between them. The CDR3 nucleotides read TGCAGTGCTAGAGATAGCCTAGTCCCACAGAATACGCAGTATTTT. As protein: CSARDSLVPQNTQYF.

This clonotype was detected many times. V is TRBV6-1 and J is TRBJ1-2, with 7 bases fitting TRBD1. The J segment lost 5 bases and the V segment lost 2 bases, leaving 11 bases of the junction unmatched. Germline CDR1 reads MNHNS; CDR2 reads SASEGT. This CDR3 region has 16 residues. CDR3 nucleotides: TGTGCCAGCAGTGAACTGCGGGACAGATTCCGATATGGCTACACCTTC. Protein sequence: CASSELRDRFRYGYTF.

This clonotype was observed at least ten times. The J gene is TRBJ2-5, the V gene TRBV20-1; 7 bases match TRBD2. Germline-derived CDR1 and CDR2 are DFQATT and SNEGSKA (reference sequence). The CDR3 contains 12 residues. V shed 7 bases and J 3 bases; nucleotides not matched to a gene: 5. The CDR3 sequence: CSGRGGKETQYF. The CDR3 coding sequence is TGCAGTGGCCGGGGAGGGAAAGAGACCCAGTACTTC.

This clonotype was observed many times. The V call is TRBV20-1, the J call TRBJ2-1; 8 bases are a match to TRBD2. Per the germline V gene, CDR1 is DFQATT and CDR2 is SNEGSKA (reference sequence). The CDR3 is 16 residues long. The DNA for the CDR3 is TGCAGCGCAAGACCCCCAGGGACTAGGGAGGCCAATGAGCAGTTCTTC. Translated, it gives CSARPPGTREANEQFF.

This clonotype was detected ten times or more. The chain couples TRBV7-2 to TRBJ2-7, with 10 nucleotides matching TRBD2. The length of the CDR3 is 16 residues. Per the germline V gene, CDR1 is SGHTA and CDR2 is FQGNSA. The V gene end was trimmed by 0 bases and the J gene end by 7 bases; junction bases not matched to a gene: 9. The CDR3, as DNA: TGTGCCAGCAGCTTAGCACTCAGCGGGGGGGCCAGGGAGCAGTACTTC. It translates to CASSLALSGGAREQYF.

This clonotype was recorded many times. This sequence joins TRBV14 and TRBJ2-3; no reliable D call. Trimming pared 5 bases from V and 2 bases from J, leaving 8 bases between. CDR1 and CDR2 (germline): SGHDN, FVKESK. The CDR3 is made up of 13 amino acids. CDR3 DNA: TGTGCCAGCAGCGAATGGGACACAGATACGCAGTATTTT. The encoded protein is CASSEWDTDTQYF.

The V gene is TRBV6-5, the J gene TRBJ2-3; 11 nucleotides line up with TRBD2. The CDR3 spans 14 residues. Germline V CDR1 and CDR2: MNHEY, SVGAGI. J gave up 7 bases and V 2 bases, and 2 bases lay outside the gene matches. The CDR3 reads CASSYGTSGNTQYF. CDR3 in DNA: TGTGCCAGCAGTTACGGGACTAGCGGAAATACGCAGTATTTT.

In its sample, this clonotype was seen a few times. The genes are TRBV7-2 and TRBJ1-5, with a weak D call TRBD1 (5 bases). Germline V gene data show CDR1 as SGHTA and CDR2 as FQGNSA. This CDR3 is 16 amino acids long. Between the trimmed V and J ends, which lost 1 base and 0 bases, there was a span of 10 bases. DNA for the CDR3: TGTGCCAGCAGCTTAGAATGGGGGAATAGCAATCAGCCCCAGCATTTT. It yields the protein CASSLEWGNSNQPQHF.

Concerning this clonotype itself: This may be a read error: a much more frequent sequence differs by one nucleotide. The CDR3 coding sequence is TGCGCCAGCAGCCAGGTTGCGGCGTATGCTTACGAGCAGTACTTC. Protein sequence: CASSQVAAYAYEQYF. The chain recombines TRBV4-3 with TRBJ2-7, with unresolved D. This CDR3 has 15 residues. The V end lost 3 bases, the J end lost 4 bases, and 16 bases lay between the germline ends. Germline CDR1 LGHNA, CDR2 YSLEER.